This is a list of T cell receptor beta chains from one sample in a study of cytomegalovirus exposure and HLA in healthy donors. Clones were sequenced by immunoSEQ multiplex PCR, and TCRdb holds only the in-frame ones, with some missing. The data hold approximately 150,000 clones, with around 84% observed a single time. The sample comprised PBMCs. These receptors were taken from a man aged 30 to 39 in good health and CMV-seropositive. CDR3s include the opening cysteine and the closing phenylalanine or tryptophan. A D gene is named only where the DNA matches it firmly. Clone size is stated in some rows and not others, as once, few, many or a class when expanded.

clone_size: -
v_call: TRBV27
j_call: TRBJ2-3
d_call: -
cdr3_nt: TGTGCCAGCAGTCCGTATCCCACAGATACGCAGTATTTT
cdr3_aa: CASSPYPTDTQYF

clone_size: -
v_call: TRBV7-6
j_call: TRBJ2-1
d_call: -
cdr3_nt: TGTGCCAGCAGCTTAATCCTGAGCTCCTACAATGAGCAGTTCTTC
cdr3_aa: CASSLILSSYNEQFF

clone_size: once
v_call: TRBV5-5
j_call: TRBJ2-3
d_call: -
cdr3_nt: TGTGCCAGCAGCCGACAGGCGTCGGATACGCAGTATTTT
cdr3_aa: CASSRQASDTQYF

clone_size: few
v_call: TRBV4-1
j_call: TRBJ2-3
d_call: TRBD1
cdr3_nt: TGCGCCAGCAGCGGACAGGGGGCGAAGACAGATACGCAGTATTTT
cdr3_aa: CASSGQGAKTDTQYF

clone_size: -
v_call: TRBV5-1
j_call: TRBJ2-5
d_call: TRBD1
cdr3_nt: TGCGCCAGCAGCTTGGCCGGGACAGGGGTGGAGACCCAGTACTTC
cdr3_aa: CASSLAGTGVETQYF

clone_size: -
v_call: TRBV7-3
j_call: TRBJ1-1
d_call: -
cdr3_nt: TGTGCCAGCAGCTTCGGGTCAAACACTGAAGCTTTCTTT
cdr3_aa: CASSFGSNTEAFF

clone_size: -
v_call: TRBV7-9
j_call: TRBJ2-1
d_call: TRBD1
cdr3_nt: TGTGCCAGCAGCGCCCGGGACAGTGAGCAGTTCTTC
cdr3_aa: CASSARDSEQFF

clone_size: -
v_call: TRBV18
j_call: TRBJ2-7
d_call: TRBD1
cdr3_nt: TGTGCCAGCTCACCAGCGGGACAGGGGTACGAGCAGTACTTC
cdr3_aa: CASSPAGQGYEQYF

clone_size: -
v_call: TRBV13
j_call: TRBJ2-1
d_call: TRBD2
cdr3_nt: TGTGCCAGCAGCCCCAGTGTAGCGGGAGTCTACAATGAGCAGTTCTTC
cdr3_aa: CASSPSVAGVYNEQFF

clone_size: -
v_call: TRBV19
j_call: TRBJ1-2
d_call: -
cdr3_nt: TGTGCCAGTAACGCCAGGGCGTACGGCTACACCTTC
cdr3_aa: CASNARAYGYTF

clone_size: -
v_call: TRBV5-1
j_call: TRBJ2-6
d_call: TRBD1
cdr3_nt: TGCGCCAGCAGCTTGGCGACAGGGCGACCTAGGGATTCTGGGGCCAACGTCCTGACTTTC
cdr3_aa: CASSLATGRPRDSGANVLTF

clone_size: -
v_call: TRBV5-8
j_call: TRBJ1-1
d_call: TRBD1
cdr3_nt: TGTGCCAGCAGCTTGAGGACAGGGGCACTGCTGAACACTGAAGCTTTCTTT
cdr3_aa: CASSLRTGALLNTEAFF

clone_size: -
v_call: TRBV4-3
j_call: TRBJ2-1
d_call: -
cdr3_nt: TGCGCCAGCAGCCAAGCGACATCAATCACGGGACACCTGAGCTCCTACAATGAGCAGTTCTTC
cdr3_aa: CASSQATSITGHLSSYNEQFF

clone_size: -
v_call: TRBV19
j_call: TRBJ1-1
d_call: TRBD1
cdr3_nt: TGTGCCAGTAGTACCTCCGGGACAGCCTACACTGAAGCTTTCTTT
cdr3_aa: CASSTSGTAYTEAFF

clone_size: -
v_call: TRBV4-1
j_call: TRBJ1-5
d_call: -
cdr3_nt: TGCGCCAGCAGCGCCGACGGAGATAGCAATCAGCCCCAGCATTTT
cdr3_aa: CASSADGDSNQPQHF

clone_size: -
v_call: TRBV9
j_call: TRBJ2-5
d_call: TRBD1
cdr3_nt: TGTGCCAGCAGCGTAGGGGTTGGACAGGGTGGGGAGACCCAGTACTTC
cdr3_aa: CASSVGVGQGGETQYF

clone_size: -
v_call: TRBV7-2
j_call: TRBJ2-1
d_call: TRBD2
cdr3_nt: TGTGCCAGCAGCCGGACTAGCGGAAGGGGCTTGATGGTTGAGCAGTTCTTC
cdr3_aa: CASSRTSGRGLMVEQFF

clone_size: -
v_call: TRBV11-2
j_call: TRBJ2-3
d_call: -
cdr3_nt: TGTGCCAGCAGCTTAGGCGCAGATACGCAGTATTTT
cdr3_aa: CASSLGADTQYF

clone_size: -
v_call: TRBV19
j_call: TRBJ1-2
d_call: -
cdr3_nt: TGTGCCAGTAGTATATTGACAGGACTTAAACATCCCTTGAACTATGGCTACACCTTC
cdr3_aa: CASSILTGLKHPLNYGYTF

clone_size: -
v_call: TRBV9
j_call: TRBJ2-5
d_call: -
cdr3_nt: TGTGCCAGCAGCGTAGAGGATCGGGGGAGAAAGGGAGAGACCCAGTACTTC
cdr3_aa: CASSVEDRGRKGETQYF

clone_size: -
v_call: TRBV11-2
j_call: TRBJ1-4
d_call: -
cdr3_nt: TGTGCCAGCAGCCAGCTACAGGGTTCAACTAATGAAAAACTGTTTTTT
cdr3_aa: CASSQLQGSTNEKLFF

clone_size: few
v_call: TRBV5-4
j_call: TRBJ1-1
d_call: -
cdr3_nt: TGTGCCAGCAGCTACAGGTCCCGGGCGGCGGCTGAAGCTTTCTTT
cdr3_aa: CASSYRSRAAAEAFF

clone_size: -
v_call: TRBV2
j_call: TRBJ2-5
d_call: -
cdr3_nt: TGTGCCAGCAGTGTCAGGAGGGTCCAAGAGACCCAGTACTTC
cdr3_aa: CASSVRRVQETQYF

clone_size: -
v_call: TRBV4-1
j_call: TRBJ1-2
d_call: -
cdr3_nt: TGCGCCAGCAGCCCTAGGTGGACAGACTATGGCTACACCTTC
cdr3_aa: CASSPRWTDYGYTF

clone_size: -
v_call: TRBV2
j_call: TRBJ2-2
d_call: -
cdr3_nt: TGTGCCAGCAGTGAGGCTCAGGGCCACGGGGAGCTGTTTTTT
cdr3_aa: CASSEAQGHGELFF

clone_size: -
v_call: TRBV13
j_call: TRBJ2-7
d_call: TRBD2
cdr3_nt: TGTGCCAGCAGCTTAGCTAGCGGTCGCTCCTACGAGCAGTACTTC
cdr3_aa: CASSLASGRSYEQYF

clone_size: -
v_call: TRBV7-9
j_call: TRBJ1-3
d_call: TRBD1
cdr3_nt: TGTGCCAGCAGCCCGCGGGACAGGGACAGAAACACCATATATTTT
cdr3_aa: CASSPRDRDRNTIYF

clone_size: -
v_call: TRBV5-1
j_call: TRBJ1-2
d_call: -
cdr3_nt: TGCGCCAGCAGCTTGTATGCCAGGGATGATGGCTACACCTTC
cdr3_aa: CASSLYARDDGYTF

clone_size: -
v_call: TRBV5-1
j_call: TRBJ2-1
d_call: -
cdr3_nt: TGCGCCAGCAGCTTGGGGATAGAGGGAGATGAGCGGTTCTTC
cdr3_aa: CASSLGIEGDERFF

clone_size: once
v_call: TRBV7-2
j_call: TRBJ2-1
d_call: -
cdr3_nt: TGTGCCAGCAGCTTAGCCTCGACTAGTTATAGGCAGTTCTTC
cdr3_aa: CASSLASTSYRQFF

clone_size: -
v_call: TRBV4-3
j_call: TRBJ2-6
d_call: TRBD2
cdr3_nt: TGCGCCAGCAGCCAAGAAGGGGGGTGGACTAGCGGGAGATATGGGGCCAACGTCCTGACTTTC
cdr3_aa: CASSQEGGWTSGRYGANVLTF

clone_size: once
v_call: TRBV6-1
j_call: TRBJ2-5
d_call: -
cdr3_nt: TGTGCCAGCAGTCTGACGGGGGAAGAGACCCAGTACTTC
cdr3_aa: CASSLTGEETQYF

clone_size: -
v_call: TRBV19
j_call: TRBJ1-5
d_call: TRBD1
cdr3_nt: TGTGCCAGTAGACACACAGGGGATCAGCCCCAGCATTTT
cdr3_aa: CASRHTGDQPQHF